This TCR beta chain appears in the sequencing data of a study of blood T cell repertoires in COVID-19. Study details: Sites across the United States, Italy and Spain contributed samples from acute and convalescent COVID-19.

Enrollment of patients from Seattle took place during active infection, with longitudinal follow-up. The method was immunoSEQ multiplex PCR; TCRdb's version includes in-frame clones alone and lacks a portion of them. The data contain 250,000 to 300,000 clones, 86% of them seen just once; the ten biggest clones take up roughly 14%. This TCR derives from a woman in her seventies with COVID-19, enrolled during active disease. The specimen was peripheral blood.

This CDR3 reads CASSKETRDKETQYF. The CDR3 DNA reads TGTGCCAGCAGCAAAGAGACACGTGACAAAGAGACCCAGTACTTC. The J gene is TRBJ2-5, the V gene TRBV21-1; TRBD1 is taken as the D call from the table, unchecked against the DNA. TRBV21-1 constitutes a pseudogene. This CDR3 has 15 amino acids.